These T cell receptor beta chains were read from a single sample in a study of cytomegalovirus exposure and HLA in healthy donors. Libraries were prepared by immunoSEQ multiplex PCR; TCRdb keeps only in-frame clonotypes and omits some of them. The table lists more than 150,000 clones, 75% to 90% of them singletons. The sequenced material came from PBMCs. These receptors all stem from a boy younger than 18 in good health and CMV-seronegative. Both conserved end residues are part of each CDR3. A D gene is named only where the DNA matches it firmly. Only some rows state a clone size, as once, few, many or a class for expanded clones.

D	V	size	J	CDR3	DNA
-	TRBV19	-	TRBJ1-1	CASTPFRAMNTEAFF	TGTGCCAGTACCCCCTTCAGGGCGATGAACACTGAAGCTTTCTTT
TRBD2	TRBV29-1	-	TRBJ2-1	CSVELSGLAGGFFEQFF	TGCAGCGTTGAATTATCGGGGCTAGCGGGGGGGTTCTTTGAGCAGTTCTTC
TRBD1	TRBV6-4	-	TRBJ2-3	CASSPGTGATDTQYF	TGTGCCAGCAGTCCCGGGACAGGCGCCACAGATACGCAGTATTTT
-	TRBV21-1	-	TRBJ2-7	CASSKRMGQLSHEQYF	TGTGCCAGCAGCAAACGGATGGGACAGCTAAGCCACGAGCAGTACTTC
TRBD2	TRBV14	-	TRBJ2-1	CASSPYGSGGRNEQFF	TGTGCCAGCAGCCCGTATGGGAGCGGGGGGAGGAATGAGCAGTTCTTC
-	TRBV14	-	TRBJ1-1	CASSRYSNTEAFF	TGTGCCAGCAGCCGCTACTCCAACACTGAAGCTTTCTTT
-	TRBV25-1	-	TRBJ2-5	CASSETAFGGGIAETQYF	TGTGCCAGCAGTGAAACCGCCTTCGGAGGCGGAATTGCAGAGACCCAGTACTTC
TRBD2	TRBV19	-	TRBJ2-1	CASSIITSGGPHEQFF	TGTGCCAGTAGTATCATCACATCGGGAGGGCCCCATGAGCAGTTCTTC
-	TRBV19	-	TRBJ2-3	CASSNQVTDTQYF	TGTGCCAGTAGTAATCAGGTCACAGATACGCAGTATTTT
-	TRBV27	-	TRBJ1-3	CASSVDSLTSGNTIYF	TGTGCCAGCAGCGTAGACAGCCTGACATCTGGAAACACCATATATTTT
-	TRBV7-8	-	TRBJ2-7	CASSFSPGFGYEQYF	TGTGCCAGCAGCTTTTCACCGGGTTTCGGCTACGAGCAGTACTTC
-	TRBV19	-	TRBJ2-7	CASGATGGTYEQYF	TGTGCCAGTGGGGCGACAGGAGGAACCTACGAGCAGTACTTC
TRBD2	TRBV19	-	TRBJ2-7	CASNPSGEPYEQYF	TGTGCCAGTAATCCTAGCGGGGAGCCCTACGAGCAGTACTTC
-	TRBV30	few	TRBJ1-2	CAWSVSTDMDYGYTF	TGTGCCTGGAGTGTGAGTACAGATATGGACTATGGCTACACCTTC
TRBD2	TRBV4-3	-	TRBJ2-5	CASSQGLGLAEETQYF	TGCGCCAGCAGCCAGGGCCTAGGACTAGCTGAGGAGACCCAGTACTTC
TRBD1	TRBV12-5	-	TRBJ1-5	CASGLVKGTGGENNQPQHF	TGTGCTAGTGGTTTGGTAAAAGGGACAGGGGGCGAGAACAATCAGCCCCAGCATTTT
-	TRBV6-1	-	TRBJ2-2	CASSEGVTSNTGELFF	TGTGCCAGCAGTGAAGGAGTGACATCGAACACCGGGGAGCTGTTTTTT
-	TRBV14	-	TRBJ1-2	CASSPGTGNYGYTF	TGTGCCAGCAGCCCCGGAACAGGGAACTATGGCTACACCTTC
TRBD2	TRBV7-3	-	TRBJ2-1	CASSLSVGDMGGRAKYEQFF	TGTGCCAGCAGCTTAAGTGTCGGTGATATGGGCGGGAGGGCCAAATATGAGCAGTTCTTC
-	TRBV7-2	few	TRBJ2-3	CASSLGGASADTQYF	TGTGCCAGCAGCTTAGGTGGGGCGAGCGCAGATACGCAGTATTTT
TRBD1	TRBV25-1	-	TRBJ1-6	CASSELDRGSPLHF	TGTGCCAGCAGTGAGCTGGACAGGGGTTCACCCCTCCACTTT
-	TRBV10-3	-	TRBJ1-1	CAIRTAGATTEAFF	TGTGCCATCAGGACGGCAGGGGCGACCACTGAAGCTTTCTTT
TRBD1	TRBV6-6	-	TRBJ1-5	CASSYRAGGAGQPQHF	TGTGCCAGCAGTTACCGTGCAGGGGGCGCTGGTCAGCCCCAGCATTTT
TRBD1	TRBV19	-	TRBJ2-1	CASSIEGQGYNEQFF	TGTGCCAGTAGTATTGAGGGACAGGGGTACAATGAGCAGTTCTTC
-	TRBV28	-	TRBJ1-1	CASSYQVTEAFF	TGTGCCAGCAGTTATCAGGTCACTGAAGCTTTCTTT
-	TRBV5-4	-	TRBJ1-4	CASSLAPGGVNEKLFF	TGTGCCAGCAGCTTGGCCCCGGGGGGCGTTAATGAAAAACTGTTTTTT